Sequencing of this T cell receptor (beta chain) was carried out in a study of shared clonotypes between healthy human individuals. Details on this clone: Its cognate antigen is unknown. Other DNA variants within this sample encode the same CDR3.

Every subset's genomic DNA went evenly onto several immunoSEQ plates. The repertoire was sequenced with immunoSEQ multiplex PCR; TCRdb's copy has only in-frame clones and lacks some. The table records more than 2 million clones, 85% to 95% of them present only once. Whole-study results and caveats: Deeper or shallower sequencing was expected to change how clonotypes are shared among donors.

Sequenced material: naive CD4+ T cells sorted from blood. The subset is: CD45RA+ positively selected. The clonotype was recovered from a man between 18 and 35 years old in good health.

CDR3 in amino acids: CASSVEGTGELFF. CDR3 nucleotide sequence: TGCGCCAGCAGCGTCGAGGGAACCGGGGAGCTGTTTTTT. V and J are TRBV5-1 and TRBJ2-2, with a possible D match to TRBD2 (5 bases). This CDR3 is built from 13 residues. The germline V gene has CDR1 SGHRS and CDR2 YFSETQ. V lost 4 bases and J 5 bases, leaving 9 bases between the germline ends.